Listed below are T cell receptor beta chains from one sample, sequenced in a study of radiation and T cells in renal cell carcinoma. Assay: immunoSEQ multiplex PCR; the TCRdb copy retains only in-frame clones and omits some. The table lists about 160,000 clones, less than 90% of them singletons. The sequences come from blood, collected from a patient whose treatment included radiotherapy and nephrectomy. These receptor sequences come from a woman in her 70s with renal cell carcinoma. Both conserved end residues are part of each CDR3. The order of the fields is J gene, V gene, D gene, clone size, CDR3 length, CDR3 DNA, CDR3 protein. D genes are given only for firm matches. Size is omitted from some rows. Given values are once, few, many or a class for expanded clones.

TRBJ1-2	TRBV7-2	NA	NA	13	TGTGCCAGCAGCTCACGGACAGACAATGGCTACACCTTC	CASSSRTDNGYTF
TRBJ2-1	TRBV5-1	NA	NA	15	TGCGCCAGCAGCTTGGCGCGGAGCTCCTACAATGAGCAGTTCTTC	CASSLARSSYNEQFF
TRBJ1-1	TRBV5-1	TRBD1	NA	15	TGCGCCAGCAGCACCTTTGGACAGGGAGAATTCGAAGCTTTCTTT	CASSTFGQGEFEAFF
TRBJ2-7	TRBV5-4	TRBD2	NA	15	TGTGCCAGCACTCCGGAGCGGGGGGGGTCCTACGAGCAGTACTTC	CASTPERGGSYEQYF
TRBJ2-5	TRBV27	TRBD2	NA	14	TGTGCCAGCGGCTCACGGGGGGGGAAAGAGACCCAGTACTTC	CASGSRGGKETQYF
TRBJ2-1	TRBV7-3	TRBD2	NA	14	TGTGCCAGCAGCCCCGGACTAGCGGGGGTCGGGCAGTTCTTC	CASSPGLAGVGQFF
TRBJ2-3	TRBV5-6	NA	NA	17	TGTGCCAGCAGAGCCCTACAGGGCGGTTTTGGCACAGATACGCAGTATTTT	CASRALQGGFGTDTQYF
TRBJ2-3	TRBV5-6	NA	once	15	TGTGCCAGCAGCTTGGAAGGGATTAGCACAGATACGCAGTATTTT	CASSLEGISTDTQYF
TRBJ2-7	TRBV6-1	TRBD2	NA	18	TGTGCCAGCAGTGAAGGGACTAGCGGGGGTCTTAGCTCCTACGAGCAGTACTTC	CASSEGTSGGLSSYEQYF
TRBJ1-1	TRBV6-1	TRBD1	NA	16	TGTGCCAGCAGTGCGAGACGGACAGGGGCCGGGACTGAAGCTTTCTTT	CASSARRTGAGTEAFF
TRBJ2-7	TRBV30	NA	NA	13	TGTGCCTGGACTCAGGCCTACCTCTACGAGCAGTACTTC	CAWTQAYLYEQYF
TRBJ1-6	TRBV6-6	NA	once	14	TGTGCCAGCAGCCTAGGGTTGGGGAATTCACCCCTCCACTTT	CASSLGLGNSPLHF
TRBJ2-7	TRBV7-9	TRBD1	NA	15	TGTGCCAGCAGCCCTGACAGGGGGCCTTTGAGGGAGCAGTACTTC	CASSPDRGPLREQYF
TRBJ2-7	TRBV7-8	TRBD1	NA	12	TGTGCCAGCAGCTCGGACAGGGGCGAGCAGTACTTC	CASSSDRGEQYF
TRBJ2-1	TRBV29-1	TRBD1	NA	13	TGCAGCGTTCGGGACAGGGGTATCGGTGAGCAGTTCTTC	CSVRDRGIGEQFF
TRBJ2-2	TRBV5-1	NA	NA	13	TGCGCCAGCAGCCAGAGGGGCACCGGGGAGCTGTTTTTT	CASSQRGTGELFF
TRBJ2-3	TRBV4-2	NA	NA	14	TGTGCCAGCAGCCCAAGGACTACCCTAGATACGCAGTATTTT	CASSPRTTLDTQYF
TRBJ2-1	TRBV27	NA	NA	14	TGTGCCAGCAGTTTATCTCCATACTACAATGAGCAGTTCTTC	CASSLSPYYNEQFF
TRBJ1-1	TRBV7-3	TRBD1	few	14	TGTGCCAGCAGCCTAAGACAGGGAGAAACTGAAGCTTTCTTT	CASSLRQGETEAFF
TRBJ1-1	TRBV27	NA	once	16	TGTGCCAGCAGTCCACAGGATTCCTACCCGAACACTGAAGCTTTCTTT	CASSPQDSYPNTEAFF
TRBJ2-7	TRBV19	TRBD1	once	16	TGTGCCAGTAGTTCCTCAGGGGGCCTCCGAACCTACGAGCAGTACTTC	CASSSSGGLRTYEQYF
TRBJ1-1	TRBV9	NA	NA	14	TGTGCCAGCAGCGTAGGCCAGCTGAACACTGAAGCTTTCTTT	CASSVGQLNTEAFF
TRBJ1-1	TRBV6-6	NA	NA	11	TGTGCCAGCAGGGACTATAATGAAGCTTTCTTT	CASRDYNEAFF
TRBJ1-2	TRBV5-1	TRBD1	once	15	TGCGCCAGCAGCAGGGGACAGGGAAATAACTATGGCTACACCTTC	CASSRGQGNNYGYTF
TRBJ1-6	TRBV18	NA	once	18	TGTGCCAGCTCACCATTCGGAGCCGCCGCAACCTATAATTCACCCCTCCACTTT	CASSPFGAAATYNSPLHF
TRBJ1-2	TRBV5-5	TRBD1	once	14	TGTGCCAGCAGCTTCGGACAGGGGGCATATGGCTACACCTTC	CASSFGQGAYGYTF
TRBJ2-3	TRBV4-3	NA	NA	12	TGCGCCAGCAGCCAAGAGGCAGATACGCAGTATTTT	CASSQEADTQYF
TRBJ1-1	TRBV14	TRBD1	NA	16	TGTGCCAGCAGCCAAGTGTCAGGGGGAAGGAACACTGAAGCTTTCTTT	CASSQVSGGRNTEAFF
TRBJ2-3	TRBV7-2	TRBD2	NA	17	TGTGCCAGCACCTCCATGCGACTAGCGGGGGAAACAGATACGCAGTATTTT	CASTSMRLAGETDTQYF
TRBJ2-2	TRBV9	NA	NA	13	TGTGCCAGCAGCGCGGACTTGGACGGGGAGCTGTTTTTT	CASSADLDGELFF
TRBJ2-7	TRBV28	TRBD2	NA	16	TGTGCCAGCAGTTTACCTAGCGGGGAACGATCCTACGAGCAGTACTTC	CASSLPSGERSYEQYF
TRBJ1-6	TRBV15	NA	NA	13	TGTGCCACCGGAATCGGAGGTGATTCACCCCTCCACTTT	CATGIGGDSPLHF
TRBJ2-7	TRBV23-1	NA	NA	16	TGCGCCAGCAGTCAATCGGTTCGTCGTGGGGGCTACGAGCAGTACTTC	CASSQSVRRGGYEQYF
TRBJ1-2	TRBV30	TRBD1	NA	12	TGTGCCTGGAGCAGGACAGGGGATGGCTACACCTTC	CAWSRTGDGYTF
TRBJ2-5	TRBV5-1	TRBD2	NA	17	TGCGCCAGCAGCTTGGGCCCGGGGGGGCCTAGAACGGAGACCCAGTACTTC	CASSLGPGGPRTETQYF
TRBJ1-2	TRBV9	NA	NA	14	TGTGCCAGCAGATCCGATACAGGGCTCTATGGCTACACCTTC	CASRSDTGLYGYTF
TRBJ1-4	TRBV5-1	NA	NA	13	TGCGCCAGCAGCGGGGCAGGAAAGGAAAAACTGTTTTTT	CASSGAGKEKLFF
TRBJ1-1	TRBV19	TRBD1	NA	14	TGTGCCAGTAGTCATAGGGACAGGGAGACTGAAGCTTTCTTT	CASSHRDRETEAFF
TRBJ1-1	TRBV18	NA	NA	12	TGTGCCAGCTCACGTGGGATGACTGAAGCTTTCTTT	CASSRGMTEAFF
TRBJ1-1	TRBV5-4	NA	NA	14	TGTGCCAGCAGCCGGACAGAGCCCGTGACTGAAGCTTTCTTT	CASSRTEPVTEAFF
TRBJ2-5	TRBV7-2	TRBD2	NA	17	TGTGCCAGCAGCTCCGCCGCTAGCGGGGGGCCCCAAGAGACCCAGTACTTC	CASSSAASGGPQETQYF
TRBJ2-6	TRBV5-1	NA	NA	15	TGCGCCAGCAGCTTACAGGGATCTGGGGCCAACGTCCTGACTTTC	CASSLQGSGANVLTF
TRBJ1-3	TRBV7-8	NA	NA	14	TGTGCCAGCAGCCTGTCCACCTCTGGAAACACCATATATTTT	CASSLSTSGNTIYF
TRBJ2-5	TRBV15	TRBD2	NA	16	TGTGCCACCAGCAGAGAGGAGGGACTAGTTGCCGAGACCCAGTACTTC	CATSREEGLVAETQYF
TRBJ1-1	TRBV6-5	TRBD1	NA	14	TGTGCCAGCAGGGGGGACAGAGTGAACACTGAAGCTTTCTTT	CASRGDRVNTEAFF
TRBJ2-1	TRBV25-1	NA	NA	14	TGTGCCAGCAGTGAATCCAGAGCCAACAATGAGCAGTTCTTC	CASSESRANNEQFF
TRBJ1-1	TRBV27	NA	NA	17	TGTGCCAGCAGTTTAGGGGAACTTGGGCCAGAGAACACTGAAGCTTTCTTT	CASSLGELGPENTEAFF